This T cell receptor (beta chain) appears in the sequencing data of a study of low-dose radiotherapy and immunotherapy resistance in tumors. Study overall: Participants in Cohort 2 were given 1 Gy per fraction every two weeks, for 13 Gy over 26 weeks. With cycle 1 day 1 as the start, patients took oral aspirin 300 mg daily for four cycles.

V shed 6 bases and J shed 4 bases, with 10 bases lying between them. CDR1 SGHRS and CDR2 YFSETQ come from the germline V gene. The CDR3 covers 12 residues. First-strand cDNA relied on TRAV- and TRBV-specific primers spanning alpha and beta chains. TCRs were put through around 20 PCR cycles of amplification with Phusion. A constant-region primer and the V-primer adapter served as the primer pair. In TCRdb, the reads were re-called with MiXCR into one record per CDR3 protein. The table lists around 10,000 distinct CDR3 sequences, 51% of them singletons. The clonotype was recovered from a human donor with advanced metastatic prostate, ovarian, gallbladder or colorectal cancer (not recorded which). This table probably holds off-target reads from a library built for another chain. The chain carries TRBV5-1 and TRBJ1-2; D is possibly TRBD1 (5 bases). The CDR3: CASKGDGYGYTF. In DNA form, the CDR3 reads TGCGCCAGCAAAGGGGACGGCTATGGCTACACCTTC. Combining the CDR3 with reference TRBV5-1 and TRBJ1-2 gives the whole variable domain KAGVTQTPRYLIKTRGQQVTLSCSPISGHRSVSWYQQTPGQGLQFLFEYFSETQRNKGNFPGRFSGRQFSNSRSEMNVSTLELGDSALYLCASKGDGYGYTFGSGTRLTVV.